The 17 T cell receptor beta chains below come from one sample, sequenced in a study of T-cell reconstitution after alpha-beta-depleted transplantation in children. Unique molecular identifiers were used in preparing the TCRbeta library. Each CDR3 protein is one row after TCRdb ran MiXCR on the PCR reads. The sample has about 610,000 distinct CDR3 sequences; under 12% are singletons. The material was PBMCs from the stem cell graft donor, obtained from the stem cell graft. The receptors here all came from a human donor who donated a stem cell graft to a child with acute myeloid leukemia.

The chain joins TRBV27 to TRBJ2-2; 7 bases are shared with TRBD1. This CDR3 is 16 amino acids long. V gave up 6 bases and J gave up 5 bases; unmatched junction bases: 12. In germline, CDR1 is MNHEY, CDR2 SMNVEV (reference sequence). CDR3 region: CASRFDGTGDTGELFF. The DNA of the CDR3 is TGTGCCAGCAGATTTGACGGAACAGGGGATACCGGGGAGCTGTTTTTT.

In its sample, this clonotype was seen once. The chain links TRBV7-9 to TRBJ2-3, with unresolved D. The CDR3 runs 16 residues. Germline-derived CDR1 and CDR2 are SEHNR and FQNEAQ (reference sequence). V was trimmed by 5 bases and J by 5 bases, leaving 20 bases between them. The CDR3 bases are TGTGCCAGCAGCGTAGATGGTGGTAGAGAGCGAGATACGCAGTATTTT. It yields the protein CASSVDGGRERDTQYF.

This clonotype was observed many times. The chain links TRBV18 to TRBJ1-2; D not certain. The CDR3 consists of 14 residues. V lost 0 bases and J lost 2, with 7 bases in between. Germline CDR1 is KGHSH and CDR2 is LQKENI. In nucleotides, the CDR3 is TGTGCCAGCTCACCACCAGGGAAAAACTATGGCTACACCTTC. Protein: CASSPPGKNYGYTF.

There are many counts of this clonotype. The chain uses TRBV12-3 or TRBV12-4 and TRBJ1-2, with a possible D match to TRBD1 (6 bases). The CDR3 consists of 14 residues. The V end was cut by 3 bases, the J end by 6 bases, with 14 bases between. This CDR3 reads CASSLGALKDGYTF. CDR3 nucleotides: TGTGCCAGCAGTTTGGGGGCATTAAAGGATGGCTACACCTTC.

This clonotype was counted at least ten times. The CDR3 sequence: CASSYQGNTEAFF. In DNA, the CDR3 is TGTGCCAGCAGTTACCAGGGGAACACTGAAGCTTTCTTT. The chain uses TRBV6-2 or TRBV6-3 and TRBJ1-1; D possibly corresponds to TRBD1 (5 bases). CDR3 length: 13 amino acids. V gave up 2 bases and J gave up 1 base, with 5 bases separating them. Germline V lookup: CDR1 MNHEY, CDR2 SVGEGT.

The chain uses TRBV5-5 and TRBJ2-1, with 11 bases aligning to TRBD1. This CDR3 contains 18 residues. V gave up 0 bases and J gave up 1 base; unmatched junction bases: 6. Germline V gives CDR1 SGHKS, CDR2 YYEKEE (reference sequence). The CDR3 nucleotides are TGTGCCAGCAGCTTGGCAGGACAGGGGGCGAGTTCCTACAATGAGCAGTTCTTC. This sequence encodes CASSLAGQGASSYNEQFF.

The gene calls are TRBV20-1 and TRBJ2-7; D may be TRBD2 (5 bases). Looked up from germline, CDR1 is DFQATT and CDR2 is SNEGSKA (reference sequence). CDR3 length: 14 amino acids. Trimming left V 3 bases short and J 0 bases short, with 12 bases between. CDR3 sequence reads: CSASEGFPSYEQYF. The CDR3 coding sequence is TGCAGTGCTAGTGAGGGATTCCCCTCCTACGAGCAGTACTTC.

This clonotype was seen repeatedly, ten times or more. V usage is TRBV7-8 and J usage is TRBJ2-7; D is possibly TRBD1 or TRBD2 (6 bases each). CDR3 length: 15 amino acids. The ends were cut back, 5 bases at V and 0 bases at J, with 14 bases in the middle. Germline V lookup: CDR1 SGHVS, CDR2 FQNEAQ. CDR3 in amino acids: CASSPEGGFSYEQYF. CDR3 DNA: TGTGCCAGCAGCCCCGAAGGGGGGTTCTCCTACGAGCAGTACTTC. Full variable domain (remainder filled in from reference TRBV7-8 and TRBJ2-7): GAGVSQSPRYKVAKRGQDVALRCDPISGHVSLFWYQQALGQGPEFLTYFQNEAQLDKSGLPSDRFFAERPEGSVSTLKIQRTQQEDSAVYLCASSPEGGFSYEQYFGPGTRLTVT.

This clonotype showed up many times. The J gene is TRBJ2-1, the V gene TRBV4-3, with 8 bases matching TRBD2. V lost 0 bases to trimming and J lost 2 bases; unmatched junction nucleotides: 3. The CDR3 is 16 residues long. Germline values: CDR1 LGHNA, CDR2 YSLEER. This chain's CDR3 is CASSQETGLAYNEQFF. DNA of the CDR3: TGCGCCAGCAGCCAAGAAACGGGACTAGCCTACAATGAGCAGTTCTTC.

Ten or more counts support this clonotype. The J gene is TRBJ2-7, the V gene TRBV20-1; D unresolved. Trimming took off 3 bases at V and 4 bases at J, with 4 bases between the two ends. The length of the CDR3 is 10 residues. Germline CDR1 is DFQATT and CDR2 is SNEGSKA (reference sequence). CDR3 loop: CSASEYEQYF. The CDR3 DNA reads TGCAGTGCTAGCGAGTACGAGCAGTACTTC.

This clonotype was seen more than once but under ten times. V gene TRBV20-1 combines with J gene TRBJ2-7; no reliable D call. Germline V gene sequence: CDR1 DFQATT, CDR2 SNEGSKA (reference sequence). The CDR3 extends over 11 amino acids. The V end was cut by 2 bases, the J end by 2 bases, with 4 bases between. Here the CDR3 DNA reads TGCAGTGCTAGATACCCCTACGAGCAGTACTTC. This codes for CSARYPYEQYF.

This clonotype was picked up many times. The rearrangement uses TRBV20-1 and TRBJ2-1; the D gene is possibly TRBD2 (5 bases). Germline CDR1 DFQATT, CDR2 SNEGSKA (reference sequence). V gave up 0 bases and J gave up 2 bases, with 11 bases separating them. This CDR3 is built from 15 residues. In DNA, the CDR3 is TGCAGTGCTAGAGATCGGAGGAGGACCTACAATGAGCAGTTCTTC. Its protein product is CSARDRRRTYNEQFF.

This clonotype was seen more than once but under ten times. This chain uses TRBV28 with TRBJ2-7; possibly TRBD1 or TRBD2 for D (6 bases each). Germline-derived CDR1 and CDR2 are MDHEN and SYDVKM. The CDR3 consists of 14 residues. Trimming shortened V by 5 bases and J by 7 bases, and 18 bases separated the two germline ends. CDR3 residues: CASSKSGGAGEQYF. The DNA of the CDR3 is TGTGCCAGCAGTAAATCCGGGGGCGCGGGAGAGCAGTACTTC.

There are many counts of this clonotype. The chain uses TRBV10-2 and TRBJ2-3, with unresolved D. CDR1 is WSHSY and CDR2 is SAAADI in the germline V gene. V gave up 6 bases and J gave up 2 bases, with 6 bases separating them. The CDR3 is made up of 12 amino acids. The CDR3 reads CASSPITDTQYF. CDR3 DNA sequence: TGCGCCAGCAGCCCGATCACAGATACGCAGTATTTT.

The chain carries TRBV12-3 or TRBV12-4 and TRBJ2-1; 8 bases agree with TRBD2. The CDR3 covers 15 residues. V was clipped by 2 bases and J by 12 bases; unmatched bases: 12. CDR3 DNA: TGTGCCAGCAGTTTATTTTCTGCGGGGGGCGGCGGGCAGTTCTTC. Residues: CASSLFSAGGGGQFF.

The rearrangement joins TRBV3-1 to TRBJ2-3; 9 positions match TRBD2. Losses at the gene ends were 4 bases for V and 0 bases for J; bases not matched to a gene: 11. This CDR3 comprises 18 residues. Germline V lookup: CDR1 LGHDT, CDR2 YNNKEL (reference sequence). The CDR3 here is CASSPVGREGLSTDTQYF. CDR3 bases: TGTGCCAGCAGCCCCGTCGGGCGGGAGGGCCTAAGCACAGATACGCAGTATTTT.

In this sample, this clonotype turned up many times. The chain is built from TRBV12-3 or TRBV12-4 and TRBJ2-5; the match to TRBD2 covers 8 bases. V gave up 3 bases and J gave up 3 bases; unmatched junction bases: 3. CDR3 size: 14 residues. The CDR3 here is CASSFTSGKETQYF. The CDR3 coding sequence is TGTGCCAGCAGTTTTACTAGCGGAAAAGAGACCCAGTACTTC.